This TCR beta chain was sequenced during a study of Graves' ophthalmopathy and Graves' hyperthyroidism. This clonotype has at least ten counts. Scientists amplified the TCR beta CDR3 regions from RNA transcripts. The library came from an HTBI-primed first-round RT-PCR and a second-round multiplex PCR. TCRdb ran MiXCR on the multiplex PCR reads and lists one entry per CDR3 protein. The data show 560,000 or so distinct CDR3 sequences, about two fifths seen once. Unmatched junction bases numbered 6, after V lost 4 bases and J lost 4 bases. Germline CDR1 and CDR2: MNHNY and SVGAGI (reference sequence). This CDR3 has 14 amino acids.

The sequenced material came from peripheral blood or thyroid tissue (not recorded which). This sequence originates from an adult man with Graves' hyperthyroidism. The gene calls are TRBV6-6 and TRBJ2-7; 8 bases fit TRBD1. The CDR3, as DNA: TGTGCCAGCAGTTGGGGACAGGATAGTTACGAGCAGTACTTC. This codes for CASSWGQDSYEQYF.